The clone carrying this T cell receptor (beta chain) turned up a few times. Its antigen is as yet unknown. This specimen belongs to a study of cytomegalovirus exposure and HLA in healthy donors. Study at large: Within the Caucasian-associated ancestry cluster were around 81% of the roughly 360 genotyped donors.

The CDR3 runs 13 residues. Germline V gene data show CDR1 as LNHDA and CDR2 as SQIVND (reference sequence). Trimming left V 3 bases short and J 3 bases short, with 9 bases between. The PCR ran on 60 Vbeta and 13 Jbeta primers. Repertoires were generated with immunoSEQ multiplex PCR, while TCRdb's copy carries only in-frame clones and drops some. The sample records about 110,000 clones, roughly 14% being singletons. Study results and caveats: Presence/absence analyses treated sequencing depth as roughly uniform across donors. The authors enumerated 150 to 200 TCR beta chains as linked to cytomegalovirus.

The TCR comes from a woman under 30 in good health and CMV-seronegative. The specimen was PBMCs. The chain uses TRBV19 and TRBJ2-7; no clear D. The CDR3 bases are TGTGCCAGTAGTATTCAGGTATTCTACGAGCAGTACTTC. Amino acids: CASSIQVFYEQYF. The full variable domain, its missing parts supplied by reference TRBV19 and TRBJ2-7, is DGGITQSPKYLFRKEGQNVTLSCEQNLNHDAMYWYRQDPGQGLRLIYYSQIVNDFQKGDIAEGYSVSREKKESFPLTVTSAQKNPTAFYLCASSIQVFYEQYFGPGTRLTVT.